This T cell receptor beta chain was recorded in a study of T cells after yellow fever vaccination. Overall study: SMART-Seq v4 Ultra Low Input served to prepare low-cell-number fractions. Study-wide results and limits: Primary-vaccination clones mostly resurfaced post-booster (roughly 97% CD4, roughly 87% CD8). Highly abundant clonotypes carried over from the bulk population could end up in FACS-sorted repertoires as contaminants.

5'RACE template switching produced TCR cDNA carrying a universal primer site and UMIs. In TCRdb, the 5' RACE reads were re-called with MiXCR into one record per CDR3 protein. The sample has approximately 32,000 distinct CDR3 sequences; 4.4% are singletons. There are many counts of this clonotype. What it binds is not known. There are 12 residues in the CDR3. Trimming removed 5 bases at V and 3 bases at J, with 5 bases between. Germline V lookup: CDR1 SEHNR, CDR2 FQNEAQ (reference sequence). Sample: CD8+ T cells sorted from PBMCs, taken 5 days after the yellow fever booster vaccination. V usage is TRBV7-9 and J usage is TRBJ2-1; D unresolved. The source is a man aged 25 to 45 who received the YFV17D yellow fever vaccine. The CDR3 protein is CASSPHYNEQFF. CDR3 nucleotide sequence: TGTGCCAGCAGCCCCCACTACAATGAGCAGTTCTTC.